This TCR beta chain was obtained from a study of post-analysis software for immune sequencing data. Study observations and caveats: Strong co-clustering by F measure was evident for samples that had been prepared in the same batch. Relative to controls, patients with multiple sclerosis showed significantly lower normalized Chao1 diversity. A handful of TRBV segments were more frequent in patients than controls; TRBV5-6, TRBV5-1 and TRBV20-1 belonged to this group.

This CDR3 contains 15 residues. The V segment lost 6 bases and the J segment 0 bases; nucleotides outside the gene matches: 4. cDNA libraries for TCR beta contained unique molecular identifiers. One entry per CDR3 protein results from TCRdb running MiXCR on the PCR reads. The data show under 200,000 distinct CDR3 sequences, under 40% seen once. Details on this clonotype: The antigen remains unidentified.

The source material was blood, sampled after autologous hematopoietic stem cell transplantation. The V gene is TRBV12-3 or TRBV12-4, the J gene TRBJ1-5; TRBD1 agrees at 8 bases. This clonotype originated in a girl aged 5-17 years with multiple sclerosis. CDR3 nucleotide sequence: TGTGCCAGCAGCCGGACAGGGTATAGCAATCAGCCCCAGCATTTT. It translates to CASSRTGYSNQPQHF.